One T cell receptor beta chain is described in this entry. This record comes from a study of blood T cell repertoires in COVID-19. Study in general: Recovered participants had two consecutive negative NP/OP PCR tests, healthcare professional clearance, or symptom resolution. The origin of the acute and convalescent COVID-19 samples was the United States, Italy and Spain.

Germline V gives CDR1 MNHEY, CDR2 SVGAGI. The length of the CDR3 is 15 residues. The germline V and J ends were trimmed by 6 bases and 3 bases, with 18 bases remaining between them. Residents of approximately 25 US areas, aged about 18 to 89 years, made up the participants. In the study's own analysis: Nucleated cell number was recorded as an estimate derived from reference gene primer amplification. The protocol was immunoSEQ multiplex PCR, while the TCRdb copy is restricted to in-frame clones and leaves out a portion. That table furnishes V, J and clone size, whereas the DNA furnished D and trimming. The sample holds fewer than 200,000 clones, less than 80% seen once.

V is TRBV6-5 and J is TRBJ2-7; the D gene is possibly TRBD1 (6 bases). Source material: PBMCs or T cells enriched from blood (not recorded which). This TCR was recovered from a woman in her 70s in a cohort exposed to, infected with or recovered from COVID-19 (not recorded which). Here the CDR3 reads CASRRLPGAYYEQYF. The CDR3 coding sequence is TGTGCCAGCAGACGTCTCCCAGGGGCCTACTACGAGCAGTACTTC.